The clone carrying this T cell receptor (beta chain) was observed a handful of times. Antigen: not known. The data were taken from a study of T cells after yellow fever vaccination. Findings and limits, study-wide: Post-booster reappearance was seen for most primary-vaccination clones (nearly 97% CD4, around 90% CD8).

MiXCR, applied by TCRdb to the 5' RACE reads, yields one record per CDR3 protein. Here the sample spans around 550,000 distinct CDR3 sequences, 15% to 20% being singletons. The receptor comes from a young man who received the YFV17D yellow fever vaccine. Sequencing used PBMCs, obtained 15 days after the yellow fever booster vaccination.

In DNA, the CDR3 is TGTGCCAGCAGCTTAATCACTAGCGGGAGCTATGAGCAGTTCTTC. It encodes CASSLITSGSYEQFF. The chain employs TRBV7-2 and TRBJ2-1, with TRBD2 matching over 11 bases. CDR1 and CDR2 (germline): SGHTA, FQGNSA. The J segment lost 8 bases and the V segment lost 2 bases, leaving 5 bases of the junction unmatched. The CDR3 extends over 15 amino acids.